The rows below give T cell receptor beta chains drawn from one sample of a study of blood T cell repertoires in COVID-19. TCRdb's table, derived via immunoSEQ multiplex PCR, lists solely in-frame clones and lacks some. The sample comprises 200,000 to 250,000 clones, around four fifths of which are singletons, and just under 20% rests with the top ten. Sequencing was performed on peripheral blood. These receptor sequences come from a man aged 30-40 years with active or convalescent COVID-19. The CDR3 runs from the conserved cysteine through the conserved F or W. Fields, in order: CDR3 protein, J gene, CDR3 length, V gene.

CDR3 protein: CASTTGEKQPQHF; J gene: TRBJ1-5; CDR3 length: 13; V gene: TRBV28
CDR3 protein: CASSLVVYNEQFF; J gene: TRBJ2-1; CDR3 length: 13; V gene: TRBV7-2
CDR3 protein: CASSYSSLTGMNTEAFF; J gene: TRBJ1-1; CDR3 length: 17; V gene: TRBV6-2/TRBV6-3
CDR3 protein: CASSYSSSNRGFTEAFF; J gene: TRBJ1-1; CDR3 length: 17; V gene: TRBV6-2/TRBV6-3
CDR3 protein: CASSPTGGAVREQYF; J gene: TRBJ2-7; CDR3 length: 15; V gene: TRBV3-1/TRBV3-2
CDR3 protein: CATSDTSGRAVDEQFF; J gene: TRBJ2-1; CDR3 length: 16; V gene: TRBV24-1
CDR3 protein: CASSLAGTSLHEQFF; J gene: TRBJ2-1; CDR3 length: 15; V gene: TRBV7-9
CDR3 protein: CATSGWTGKNTEAFF; J gene: TRBJ1-1; CDR3 length: 15; V gene: TRBV24-1
CDR3 protein: CASGRDRYSGNTIYF; J gene: TRBJ1-3; CDR3 length: 15; V gene: TRBV6-5
CDR3 protein: CASSIATGVDSPLHF; J gene: TRBJ1-6; CDR3 length: 15; V gene: TRBV19
CDR3 protein: CASSLRTGGIYEQYF; J gene: TRBJ2-7; CDR3 length: 15; V gene: TRBV28
CDR3 protein: CASSEIRTGGRGTEAFF; J gene: TRBJ1-1; CDR3 length: 17; V gene: TRBV2
CDR3 protein: CASSFRQGGTDTQYF; J gene: TRBJ2-3; CDR3 length: 15; V gene: TRBV7-2
CDR3 protein: CASRGQGLDEQYF; J gene: TRBJ2-7; CDR3 length: 13; V gene: TRBV9
CDR3 protein: CASSSRESINSPLHF; J gene: TRBJ1-6; CDR3 length: 15; V gene: TRBV27
CDR3 protein: CASSQSTSGPTYNEQFF; J gene: TRBJ2-1; CDR3 length: 17; V gene: TRBV4-2
CDR3 protein: CASTSGGAYTEAFF; J gene: TRBJ1-1; CDR3 length: 14; V gene: TRBV28
CDR3 protein: CASSLGQGGTYEQYF; J gene: TRBJ2-7; CDR3 length: 15; V gene: TRBV7-2
CDR3 protein: CASSPGTSGGEETQYF; J gene: TRBJ2-5; CDR3 length: 16; V gene: TRBV11-3
CDR3 protein: CASSLDFYEQFF; J gene: TRBJ2-1; CDR3 length: 12; V gene: TRBV7-2
CDR3 protein: CASSLLEDNEQFF; J gene: TRBJ2-1; CDR3 length: 13; V gene: TRBV13
CDR3 protein: CASSQRQDPLYGYTF; J gene: TRBJ1-2; CDR3 length: 15; V gene: TRBV14
CDR3 protein: CASSSQGFGNQPQHF; J gene: TRBJ1-5; CDR3 length: 15; V gene: TRBV7-2
CDR3 protein: CASRRQVYTEAFF; J gene: TRBJ1-1; CDR3 length: 13; V gene: TRBV12-3/TRBV12-4
CDR3 protein: CASQRSGQGASSPLHF; J gene: TRBJ1-6; CDR3 length: 16; V gene: TRBV28
CDR3 protein: CASSEVNEQYF; J gene: TRBJ2-7; CDR3 length: 11; V gene: TRBV2
CDR3 protein: CASSVRAGGRDEQFF; J gene: TRBJ2-1; CDR3 length: 15; V gene: TRBV9
CDR3 protein: CASSLGQTPRFYNSPLHF; J gene: TRBJ1-6; CDR3 length: 18; V gene: TRBV7-7
CDR3 protein: CASSPGGLGNTIYF; J gene: TRBJ1-3; CDR3 length: 14; V gene: TRBV27
CDR3 protein: CASTLVVGTEAFF; J gene: TRBJ1-1; CDR3 length: 13; V gene: TRBV27
CDR3 protein: CSVGGDSSNSPLHF; J gene: TRBJ1-6; CDR3 length: 14; V gene: TRBV29-1
CDR3 protein: CASSEGGTEAFF; J gene: TRBJ1-1; CDR3 length: 12; V gene: TRBV9
CDR3 protein: CATSVVFYYANYGYTF; J gene: TRBJ1-2; CDR3 length: 16; V gene: TRBV24-1
CDR3 protein: CASSLGQGVDTQYF; J gene: TRBJ2-3; CDR3 length: 14; V gene: TRBV5-1
CDR3 protein: CASSQVPIGANVLTF; J gene: TRBJ2-6; CDR3 length: 15; V gene: TRBV4-2
CDR3 protein: CASPAGGGHAYEQYF; J gene: TRBJ2-7; CDR3 length: 15; V gene: TRBV6-4
CDR3 protein: CASSPSVSGELFF; J gene: TRBJ2-2; CDR3 length: 13; V gene: TRBV7-9
CDR3 protein: CASTISIGAGPGFGYTF; J gene: TRBJ1-2; CDR3 length: 17; V gene: TRBV19
CDR3 protein: CASSFTSAQPQHF; J gene: TRBJ1-5; CDR3 length: 13; V gene: TRBV7-2
CDR3 protein: CASSTGQGYTGELFF; J gene: TRBJ2-2; CDR3 length: 15; V gene: TRBV5-1
CDR3 protein: CASSLRSLMNTEAFF; J gene: TRBJ1-1; CDR3 length: 15; V gene: TRBV11-2
CDR3 protein: CASSESVRSYEQYF; J gene: TRBJ2-7; CDR3 length: 14; V gene: TRBV10-2
CDR3 protein: CASSSLGTGGSPSSGNTIYF; J gene: TRBJ1-3; CDR3 length: 20; V gene: TRBV18
CDR3 protein: CATSRDNLAGGQSYNEQFF; J gene: TRBJ2-1; CDR3 length: 19; V gene: TRBV15
CDR3 protein: CASSQGLAVYEQYF; J gene: TRBJ2-7; CDR3 length: 14; V gene: TRBV3-1/TRBV3-2
CDR3 protein: CASTRGRGRNTGELFF; J gene: TRBJ2-2; CDR3 length: 16; V gene: TRBV2
CDR3 protein: CASSVEGLVGEQYF; J gene: TRBJ2-7; CDR3 length: 14; V gene: TRBV9
CDR3 protein: CASTPEGNQPQHF; J gene: TRBJ1-5; CDR3 length: 13; V gene: TRBV19
CDR3 protein: CASSLTSGAGTGELFF; J gene: TRBJ2-2; CDR3 length: 16; V gene: TRBV7-2
CDR3 protein: CASSPSGGYNEQFF; J gene: TRBJ2-1; CDR3 length: 14; V gene: TRBV9
CDR3 protein: CATSVWAAVVYNEQFF; J gene: TRBJ2-1; CDR3 length: 16; V gene: TRBV24-1
CDR3 protein: CASSLERPANSPLHF; J gene: TRBJ1-6; CDR3 length: 15; V gene: TRBV7-6
CDR3 protein: CASSRRGRGYEQYF; J gene: TRBJ2-7; CDR3 length: 14; V gene: TRBV7-9
CDR3 protein: CVTGGLADYNEQFF; J gene: TRBJ2-1; CDR3 length: 14; V gene: TRBV6-5
CDR3 protein: CASSQRQGHEQYF; J gene: TRBJ2-7; CDR3 length: 13; V gene: TRBV5-1
CDR3 protein: CASSLGQNQPQHF; J gene: TRBJ1-5; CDR3 length: 13; V gene: TRBV5-1
CDR3 protein: CSVEYRSRTPSGANVLTF; J gene: TRBJ2-6; CDR3 length: 18; V gene: TRBV29-1
CDR3 protein: CASSLATGEQFF; J gene: TRBJ2-1; CDR3 length: 12; V gene: TRBV13
CDR3 protein: CAIALLVGPYEQYF; J gene: TRBJ2-7; CDR3 length: 14; V gene: TRBV10-3
CDR3 protein: CATSRGGRVETQYF; J gene: TRBJ2-3; CDR3 length: 14; V gene: TRBV24-1